This entry is about one TCR beta chain. This specimen includes other DNA sequences encoding the same CDR3. Using immunoSEQ multiplex PCR, the repertoire was profiled, and TCRdb retains in-frame clones only, with some absent. Here the sample spans roughly 40,000 clones, about nine tenths being singletons. This sample was included in a study of blood T cell repertoires in COVID-19. Germline V gene lookup returns CDR1 LGHDT and CDR2 YNNKEL (reference sequence). This CDR3 has 13 residues. The V end was cut by 6 bases, the J end by 1 base, with 9 bases between. The sequence came from a human donor in a cohort sampled during active COVID-19. Sequenced: peripheral blood. This sequence joins TRBV3-1 (or the pseudogene TRBV3-2) and TRBJ1-1, with D possibly being TRBD1 (5 bases). The chain's CDR3 is CASSPTGNTEAFF. The CDR3 DNA sequence: TGTGCCAGCAGTCCCACAGGGAACACTGAAGCTTTCTTT.